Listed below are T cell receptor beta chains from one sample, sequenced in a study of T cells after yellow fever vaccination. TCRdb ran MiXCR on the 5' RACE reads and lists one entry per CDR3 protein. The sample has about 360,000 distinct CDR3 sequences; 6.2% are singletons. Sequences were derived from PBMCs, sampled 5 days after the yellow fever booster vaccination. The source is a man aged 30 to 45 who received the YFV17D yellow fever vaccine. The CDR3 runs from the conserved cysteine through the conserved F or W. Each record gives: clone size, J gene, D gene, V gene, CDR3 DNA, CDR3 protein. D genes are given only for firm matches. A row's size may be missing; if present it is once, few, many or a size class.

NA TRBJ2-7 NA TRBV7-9 TGTGCCAGCAGTCGGGATAGGAACTCCTACGAGCAGTACTTC CASSRDRNSYEQYF
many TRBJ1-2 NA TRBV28 TGTGCCAGCAGTTCGCCCGTGCGTGGCTACACCTTC CASSSPVRGYTF
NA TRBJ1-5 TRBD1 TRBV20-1 TGCTGTGCCTCGGACAGGGTCGGCAATCAGCCCCAGCATTTT CCASDRVGNQPQHF
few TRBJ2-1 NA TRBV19 TGTGCCAGTAGTATAGGGGGTTACAATGAGCAGTTCTTC CASSIGGYNEQFF
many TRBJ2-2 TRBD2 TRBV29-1 TGCAGCGGTCAAGCGGGAGCAACATCCGGGGAGCTGTTTTTT CSGQAGATSGELFF
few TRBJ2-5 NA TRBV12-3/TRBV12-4 TGTGCCAGCAGTCATCCGGGGGAGGAGACCCAGTACTTC CASSHPGEETQYF
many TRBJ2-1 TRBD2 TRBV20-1 TGCAGTGCTGGGACTAGCGGGATAAATGAGCAGTTCTTC CSAGTSGINEQFF
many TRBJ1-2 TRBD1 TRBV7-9 TGTGCCAGCAGACCCCCCACACAGGGGGGGTATGGCTACACCTTC CASRPPTQGGYGYTF
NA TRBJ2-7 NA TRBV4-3 TGCGCCAGCAGCCAAGATGAGGCCCGCGAGCAGTACTTC CASSQDEAREQYF
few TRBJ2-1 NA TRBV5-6 TGTGCCAGCAGCTTGGGAGCAGGGTACAATGAGCAGTTCTTC CASSLGAGYNEQFF
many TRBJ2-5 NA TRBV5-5 TGTGCCAGCAGCTTGCTCAGGGTCGGGCAAGAGACCCAGTACTTC CASSLLRVGQETQYF
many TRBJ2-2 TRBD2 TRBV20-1 TGCAGTGCTAGACTAGCGGCGAACACCGGGGAGCTGTTTTTT CSARLAANTGELFF
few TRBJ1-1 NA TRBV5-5 TGTGCCAGCAGCTTGGCCCTTCCAGTAACTGAAGCTTTCTTT CASSLALPVTEAFF
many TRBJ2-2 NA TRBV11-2 TGTGCCAGCAGCTTAGTTGGGGCGATTACCGGGGAGCTGTTTTTT CASSLVGAITGELFF
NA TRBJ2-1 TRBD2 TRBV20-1 TGCAGTTCCTCCGGGACTAGCTTGAGTGAGCAGTTCTTC CSSSGTSLSEQFF
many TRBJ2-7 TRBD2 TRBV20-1 TGCAGTGCTAGAGATTTACTAGCGGGAGTCTACGAGCAGTACTTC CSARDLLAGVYEQYF
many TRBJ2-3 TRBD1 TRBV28 TGTGCCAGCGGGACAGGGCCAGATACGCAGTATTTT CASGTGPDTQYF
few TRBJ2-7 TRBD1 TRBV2 TGTGCCAGCAACACCGGGACAGGGCTCTACGAGCAGTACTTC CASNTGTGLYEQYF
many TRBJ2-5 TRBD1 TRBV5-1 TGCGCCAGCAGCTTGACAACAGGGGTTCGAGAGACCCAGTACTTC CASSLTTGVRETQYF
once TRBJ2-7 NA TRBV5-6 TGTGCCATCGGCCCGGGACTCCTAAGCTCCTACGAGCAGTACTTC CAIGPGLLSSYEQYF
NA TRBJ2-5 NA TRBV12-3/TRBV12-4 TGTGCCAGCAGTTTGTGGAGGAGCGAGACCCAGTACTTC CASSLWRSETQYF
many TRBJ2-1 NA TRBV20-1 TGCAGTGCTAGAGATGCAGGGGAGGAACAGCCGTTCTTC CSARDAGEEQPFF
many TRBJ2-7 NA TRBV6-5 TGTGCCAGCAGCCCCTCTACAGGAGGCGAGCAGTACTTC CASSPSTGGEQYF
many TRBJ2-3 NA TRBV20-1 TGCAGTGCTAGCGCAGGGGCCACAGATACGCAGTATTTT CSASAGATDTQYF
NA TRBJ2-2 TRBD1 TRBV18 TGTGCCAGCTCATCGTCAGGGGGATCCGGGGAGCTGTTTTTT CASSSSGGSGELFF
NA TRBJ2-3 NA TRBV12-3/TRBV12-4 TGTGCCAGCACCTCGAACACAGATACGCAGTATTTT CASTSNTDTQYF
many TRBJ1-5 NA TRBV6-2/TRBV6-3 TGTGCCAGCAGTAACGGACAGCCCCAGCATTTT CASSNGQPQHF